These T cell receptor beta chains were read from a single sample in a study of shared clonotypes between healthy human individuals. Only in-frame clones appear in the TCRdb table, and some are missing; sequencing was by immunoSEQ multiplex PCR. This table holds 2 million to 2.5 million clones, around 93% found once. Sample: naive CD4+ T cells from PBMCs. These TCRs come from a man aged 18-30 years in good health. Some clones in this sample may be carry-over from other donors' samples. The CDR3 runs from the conserved cysteine through the conserved F or W. The D gene is left open where the match is weak. Clone size is shown for a subset of rows, as once, few, many or a class of expanded clone.

V: TRBV5-1; J: TRBJ2-5; size: -; D: TRBD1; DNA: TGCGCCAGCAGGTTTACAGGGGGCCGTAGGGAGACCCAGTACTTC; CDR3: CASRFTGGRRETQYF
V: TRBV11-3; J: TRBJ2-2; size: -; D: -; DNA: TGTGCCAGCAGCTTAGCAGACTCGAACACCGGGGAGCTGTTTTTT; CDR3: CASSLADSNTGELFF
V: TRBV7-2; J: TRBJ2-3; size: -; D: -; DNA: TGTGCCAGCAGCTTGGGGGCTCATTCCACAGATACGCAGTATTTT; CDR3: CASSLGAHSTDTQYF
V: TRBV10-1; J: TRBJ1-5; size: -; D: -; DNA: TGCGCCAGCAGTGGAAGGAGCAATCAGCCCCAGCATTTT; CDR3: CASSGRSNQPQHF
V: TRBV2; J: TRBJ1-1; size: -; D: TRBD1; DNA: TGTGCCAGCAGTACGGACGGGGGACAGGGGGCCGCGAACACTGAAGCTTTCTTT; CDR3: CASSTDGGQGAANTEAFF
V: TRBV5-4; J: TRBJ2-2; size: -; D: -; DNA: TGTGCCAGCAGCTTGGACAGGACCGGGGAGCTGTTTTTT; CDR3: CASSLDRTGELFF
V: TRBV18; J: TRBJ1-1; size: -; D: TRBD1; DNA: TGTGCCAGCTCACAGGGACAGGGGAACGGGAACACTGAAGCTTTCTTT; CDR3: CASSQGQGNGNTEAFF
V: TRBV6-1; J: TRBJ1-5; size: few; D: -; DNA: TGTGCCAGCAGTGAAGAGGAGCCCCAGCATTTT; CDR3: CASSEEEPQHF
V: TRBV4-1; J: TRBJ1-2; size: -; D: -; DNA: TGCGCCAGCAGCCAAGGTCCGCCCTCAGGGAATTTTGGTGGCTACACCTTC; CDR3: CASSQGPPSGNFGGYTF
V: TRBV5-1; J: TRBJ2-3; size: -; D: TRBD1; DNA: TGCGCCAGCAGCGGGACGGGACAGGGCACAGATACGCAGTATTTT; CDR3: CASSGTGQGTDTQYF
V: TRBV4-1; J: TRBJ1-5; size: -; D: -; DNA: TGCGCCAGCAGCCCCACTGACAGAAGCAATCAGCCCCAGCATTTT; CDR3: CASSPTDRSNQPQHF
V: TRBV21-1; J: TRBJ2-7; size: -; D: -; DNA: TGTGCCAGCAGCCCGCAAGGGAGTCTTTTCCACGAGCAGTACTTC; CDR3: CASSPQGSLFHEQYF
V: TRBV9; J: TRBJ2-2; size: -; D: -; DNA: TGTGCCAGCAGCGTAGCCTCAGGGATCAAGACCGGGGAGCTGTTTTTT; CDR3: CASSVASGIKTGELFF
V: TRBV18; J: TRBJ1-5; size: -; D: -; DNA: TGTGCCAGCTCACCTACAGGGAATCAGCCCCAGCATTTT; CDR3: CASSPTGNQPQHF
V: TRBV5-1; J: TRBJ1-1; size: -; D: -; DNA: TGCGCCAGCAGCTTGGACGTGTCGGGGGGCACTGAAGCTTTCTTT; CDR3: CASSLDVSGGTEAFF
V: TRBV4-2; J: TRBJ2-7; size: -; D: -; DNA: TGTGCCAGCAGCCAAGATCGGGAGCGCGGGGAGAACGAGCAGTACTTC; CDR3: CASSQDRERGENEQYF
V: TRBV5-4; J: TRBJ2-7; size: -; D: TRBD2; DNA: TGTGCCAGCAGCTTGGCGGTAGCGGGGAACTACGAGCAGTACTTC; CDR3: CASSLAVAGNYEQYF
V: TRBV5-6; J: TRBJ2-7; size: -; D: -; DNA: TGTGCCAGCAGCTTGTCCGGGTCCCGACCCTACGAGCAGTACTTC; CDR3: CASSLSGSRPYEQYF
V: TRBV27; J: TRBJ1-4; size: -; D: TRBD1; DNA: TGTGCCAGCAGGCAGCCGGGACAGGGTCAAAAACTGTTTTTT; CDR3: CASRQPGQGQKLFF
V: TRBV5-1; J: TRBJ2-5; size: -; D: -; DNA: TGCGCCAGCAGCTTGGAGTCAGGGTTGGTGGAGACCCAGTACTTC; CDR3: CASSLESGLVETQYF
V: TRBV11-2; J: TRBJ1-3; size: -; D: -; DNA: TGTGCCAGCAGCCCTACCGTCGCTGGAAACACCATATATTTT; CDR3: CASSPTVAGNTIYF
V: TRBV5-1; J: TRBJ1-2; size: -; D: TRBD1; DNA: TGCGCCAGCAGCTTGGGGTTCGGGACAGGGGTTGGCTACACCTTC; CDR3: CASSLGFGTGVGYTF
V: TRBV2; J: TRBJ2-7; size: -; D: -; DNA: TGTGCCAGCAGTGTGTTGGCCAACGAGCAGTACTTC; CDR3: CASSVLANEQYF
V: TRBV15; J: TRBJ1-1; size: -; D: -; DNA: TGTGCCACCAGCAGATCAGCCGGGAACACTGAAGCTTTCTTT; CDR3: CATSRSAGNTEAFF
V: TRBV6-5; J: TRBJ2-3; size: -; D: -; DNA: TGTGCCAGCAGGAAGGGGGGGGTAGATACGCAGTATTTT; CDR3: CASRKGGVDTQYF
V: TRBV7-9; J: TRBJ2-2; size: -; D: -; DNA: TGTGCCAGCAGCCCCCCAGGGTTCGCCGGGGAGCTGTTTTTT; CDR3: CASSPPGFAGELFF
V: TRBV21-1; J: TRBJ1-3; size: few; D: -; DNA: TGTGCCAGCAGGACAGGGGAGGGAAACACCATATATTTT; CDR3: CASRTGEGNTIYF